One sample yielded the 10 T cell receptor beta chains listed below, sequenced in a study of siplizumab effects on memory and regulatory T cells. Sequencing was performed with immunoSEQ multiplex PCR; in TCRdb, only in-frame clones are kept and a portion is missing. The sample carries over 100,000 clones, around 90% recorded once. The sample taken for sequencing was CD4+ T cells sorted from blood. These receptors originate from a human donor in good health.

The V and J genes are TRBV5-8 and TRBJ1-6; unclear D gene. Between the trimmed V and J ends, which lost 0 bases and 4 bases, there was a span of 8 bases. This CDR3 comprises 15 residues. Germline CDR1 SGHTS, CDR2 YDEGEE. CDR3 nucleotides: TGTGCCAGCAGCTTGGAGGTCGGTTATAATTCACCCCTCCACTTT. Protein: CASSLEVGYNSPLHF.

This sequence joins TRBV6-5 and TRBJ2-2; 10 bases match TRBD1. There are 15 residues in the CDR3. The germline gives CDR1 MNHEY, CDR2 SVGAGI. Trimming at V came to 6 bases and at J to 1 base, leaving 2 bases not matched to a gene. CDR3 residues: CASRRDRGNTGELFF. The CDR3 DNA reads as TGTGCCAGCAGACGGGACAGGGGGAACACCGGGGAGCTGTTTTTT.

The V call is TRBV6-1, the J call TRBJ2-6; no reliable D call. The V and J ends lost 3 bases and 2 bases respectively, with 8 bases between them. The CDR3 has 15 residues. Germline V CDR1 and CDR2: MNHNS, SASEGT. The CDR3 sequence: CASSDIGAGANVLTF. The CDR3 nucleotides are TGTGCCAGCAGTGATATCGGAGCTGGGGCCAACGTCCTGACTTTC.

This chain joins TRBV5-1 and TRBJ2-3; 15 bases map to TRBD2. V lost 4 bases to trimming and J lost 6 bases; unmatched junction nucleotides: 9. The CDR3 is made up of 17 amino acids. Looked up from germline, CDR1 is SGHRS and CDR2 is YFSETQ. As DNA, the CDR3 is TGCGCCAGCAGCCTCCGGACTAGCGGGAGGGCCGGGGATACGCAGTATTTT. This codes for CASSLRTSGRAGDTQYF.

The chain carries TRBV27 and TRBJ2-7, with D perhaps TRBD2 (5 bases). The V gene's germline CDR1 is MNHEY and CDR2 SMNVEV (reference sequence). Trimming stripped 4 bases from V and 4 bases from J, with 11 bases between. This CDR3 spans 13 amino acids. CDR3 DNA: TGTGCCAGCAGTTCCTCCCGGGGATACGAGCAGTACTTC. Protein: CASSSSRGYEQYF.

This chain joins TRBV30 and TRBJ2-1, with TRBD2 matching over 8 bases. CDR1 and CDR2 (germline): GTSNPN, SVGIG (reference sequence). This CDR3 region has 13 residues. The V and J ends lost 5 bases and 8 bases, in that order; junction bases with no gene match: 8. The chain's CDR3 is CAWGSGRLYEQFF. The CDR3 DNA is TGTGCCTGGGGCAGCGGGAGATTGTATGAGCAGTTCTTC.

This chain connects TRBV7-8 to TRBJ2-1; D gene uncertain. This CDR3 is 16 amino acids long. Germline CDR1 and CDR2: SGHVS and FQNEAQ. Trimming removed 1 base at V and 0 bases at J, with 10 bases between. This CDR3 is CASSLGALSSYNEQFF. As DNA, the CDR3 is TGTGCCAGCAGCTTAGGGGCGTTGAGCTCCTACAATGAGCAGTTCTTC.

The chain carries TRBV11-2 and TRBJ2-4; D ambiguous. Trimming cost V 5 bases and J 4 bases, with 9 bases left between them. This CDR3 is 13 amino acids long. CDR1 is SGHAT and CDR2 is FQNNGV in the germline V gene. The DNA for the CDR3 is TGTGCCAGCAGCATCTCCCAGAAAAACATTCAGTACTTC. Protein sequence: CASSISQKNIQYF. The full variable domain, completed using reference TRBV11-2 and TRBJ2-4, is EAGVAQSPRYKIIEKRQSVAFWCNPISGHATLYWYQQILGQGPKLLIQFQNNGVVDDSQLPKDRFSAERLKGVDSTLKIQPAKLEDSAVYLCASSISQKNIQYFGAGTRLSVL.

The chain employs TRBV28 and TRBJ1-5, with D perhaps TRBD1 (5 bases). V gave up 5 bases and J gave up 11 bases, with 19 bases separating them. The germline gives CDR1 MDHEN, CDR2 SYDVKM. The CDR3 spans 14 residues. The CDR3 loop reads CASSGGREVGAQHF. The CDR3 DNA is TGTGCCAGCAGTGGGGGTAGGGAAGTGGGGGCCCAGCATTTT.

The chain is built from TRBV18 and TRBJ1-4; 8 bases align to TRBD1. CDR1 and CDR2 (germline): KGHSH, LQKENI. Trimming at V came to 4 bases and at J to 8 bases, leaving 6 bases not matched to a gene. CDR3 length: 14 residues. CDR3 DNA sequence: TGTGCCAGCTCACGACAGGGGTTGCGCGAAAAACTGTTTTTT. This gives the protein CASSRQGLREKLFF.